The T cell receptor (beta chain) described here comes from a study of cytomegalovirus exposure and HLA in healthy donors. Whole-study results and caveats: In a later analysis, most CMV-associated TCR beta chains appeared HLA-restricted. Across donors, sequencing depth was assumed by presence/absence analyses to be roughly uniform. There were 164 TCR beta chains listed as cytomegalovirus-associated.

PCR amplification relied on 60 Vbeta primers (plus 13 Jbeta primers). Original processing methods: Among the unique TCR beta chains that a later analysis counted, about 85 million in all, 9.5 million to 12 million were shared. Using immunoSEQ multiplex PCR, the repertoire was profiled, and TCRdb retains in-frame clones only, with some absent. The V and J calls and the clone size are those of that table, but D and trimming were determined from the DNA. The data hold around 130,000 clones, with roughly four fifths observed a single time. A few counts support this clone. Its antigen remains unknown. This CDR3 is 15 amino acids long. J gave up 5 bases and V 3 bases, and 9 bases lay outside the gene matches. Per germline, CDR1 MDHEN and CDR2 SYDVKM.

The material sequenced was PBMCs. The chain recombines TRBV28 with TRBJ2-7; 8 nucleotides match TRBD1. This sequence was found in a male donor in good health and CMV-seropositive. This CDR3 is CASSFEDRVADEQYF. The CDR3 DNA reads TGTGCCAGCAGTTTTGAGGACAGGGTGGCGGACGAGCAGTACTTC.